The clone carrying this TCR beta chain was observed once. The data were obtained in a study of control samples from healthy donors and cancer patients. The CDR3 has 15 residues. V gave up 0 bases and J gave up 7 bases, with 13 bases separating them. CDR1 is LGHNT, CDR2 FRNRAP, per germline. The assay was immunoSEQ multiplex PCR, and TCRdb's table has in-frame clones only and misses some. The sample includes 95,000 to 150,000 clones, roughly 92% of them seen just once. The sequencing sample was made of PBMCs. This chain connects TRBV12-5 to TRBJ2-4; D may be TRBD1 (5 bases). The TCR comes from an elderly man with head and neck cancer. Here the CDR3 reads CASGLVSGGANIQYF. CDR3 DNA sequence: TGTGCTAGTGGTTTGGTTTCAGGTGGGGCTAACATTCAGTACTTC.